This paragraph reports one T cell receptor (beta chain). Its antigen is unidentified. Germline CDR1 SEHNR, CDR2 FQNEAQ (reference sequence). This CDR3 comprises 13 residues. These data belong to a study of T cells expressing NK-cell markers. Study as a whole: The TCR beta repertoires originated in sorted CD3+CD56+NKG2C+, CD3+CD56+NKG2C- and CD3+CD56-NKG2C+ T cells. Study conclusions and caveats: These clonotypes, the leaders elsewhere, also led the CD3+CD56-NKG2C+ fraction in a handful of donors. Whether expanded NKG2C+ T cell clones were HCMV specific stayed uncertain.

UMI-tagged 5'RACE template switching yielded the TCR beta cDNA. Reprocessing the 5' RACE reads, TCRdb reports a single entry for every CDR3 protein and omits DNA. The sample table includes roughly 450,000 distinct CDR3 sequences. The chain recombines TRBV7-9 with TRBJ1-5. Sample: blood T cells: a sorted CD56 or NKG2C T cell subset, CD4+ or CD8+ T cells, or bulk PBMC T cells (not recorded which). The sequence was collected from a woman between 45 and 60 years old in good health. CDR3 residues: CASSQETYQPQHF.